One T cell receptor beta chain is described in this entry. Antigen unknown. CDR1 SGDLS and CDR2 YYNGEE come from the germline V gene. The CDR3 consists of 16 residues. The V end lost 0 bases, the J end lost 5 bases, and 16 bases lay between the germline ends. The data were produced by immunoSEQ multiplex PCR, yet TCRdb's version contains in-frame clones alone and is incomplete. The sample lists 120,000 or so clones, approximately 87% occurring once. The sample comes from a study of cytomegalovirus exposure and HLA in healthy donors. The study, taken as a whole, reports: Listed as cytomegalovirus-associated were 150 to 200 TCR beta chains. According to a subsequent analysis, TCR clusters from the first cohort were inclined to appear together in the roughly 120 validation repertoires.

Source material: PBMCs. The J gene is TRBJ2-3, the V gene TRBV9; a possible D gene is TRBD2 (5 bases). This sequence was found in a young woman in good health and CMV-seropositive. As DNA, the CDR3 is TGTGCCAGCAGCGTAGGACCTAGCTCAGGCGGAGATACGCAGTATTTT. Translating it yields CASSVGPSSGGDTQYF. Variable domain in full (rest from reference TRBV9 and TRBJ2-3): DSGVTQTPKHLITATGQRVTLRCSPRSGDLSVYWYQQSLDQGLQFLIQYYNGEERAKGNILERFSAQQFPDLHSELNLSSLELGDSALYFCASSVGPSSGGDTQYFGPGTRLTVL.